Following are 20 T cell receptor beta chains from one sample sequenced in a study of blood T cells in healthy people across ages. The use of a sample-barcoded 5' primer and a J-beta primer mix characterized a second PCR of roughly 6 to 11 cycles. TCRdb analysed the 5' RACE reads with MiXCR anew, one entry per CDR3 protein. This table holds about 1,500,000 distinct CDR3 sequences, 42% found once. Material: blood. Receptors originate from a woman aged 18-29 years in good health.

In its sample, this clonotype was seen a few times. The rearrangement joins TRBV5-1 to TRBJ1-4; TRBD1 might be the D (6 bases). The germline V gene has CDR1 SGHRS and CDR2 YFSETQ. The CDR3 runs 13 residues. Trimming took 3 bases from V and 5 from J, leaving 8 bases between them. This chain's CDR3 is CASSSQGNEKLFF. CDR3 DNA: TGCGCCAGCAGCTCACAGGGAAATGAAAAACTGTTTTTT.

The rearrangement uses TRBV3-1 and TRBJ1-2; possible D gene TRBD1, 5 bases. Trimming pared 0 bases from V and 2 bases from J, leaving 10 bases between. Germline values: CDR1 LGHDT, CDR2 YNNKEL (reference sequence). The CDR3 loop spans 15 amino acids. The CDR3 spells CASSQENGGNYGYTF. CDR3 DNA sequence: TGTGCCAGCAGCCAAGAAAACGGGGGGAACTATGGCTACACCTTC.

This clonotype was observed a few times. The rearrangement links TRBV21-1 to TRBJ1-4; the DNA was not used to check the table's D call, TRBD1. TRBV21-1 is termed a pseudogene. The CDR3 sequence is 17 residues long. CDR3 in DNA: TGTGCCAGCAGCCTAACAAACCGGGACAGGGAGTTCGAAAAACTGTTTTTT. Encoded protein: CASSLTNRDREFEKLFF.

V usage is TRBV5-1 and J usage is TRBJ2-7; TRBD2 matches at 8 bases. CDR1 is SGHRS and CDR2 is YFSETQ in the germline V gene. Trimming cost V 0 bases and J 3 bases; bases outside gene matches: 11. CDR3 size: 17 residues. This CDR3 reads CASSLVASGQNFYEQYF. The DNA of the CDR3 is TGCGCCAGCAGCTTGGTCGCTAGCGGGCAGAATTTCTACGAGCAGTACTTC.

This clonotype occurred once. The chain couples TRBV20-1 to TRBJ2-5; 10 bases agree with TRBD2. The CDR3 is made up of 16 amino acids. V shed 1 base and J 5 bases; nucleotides not matched to a gene: 10. The germline CDR1 and CDR2 sequences are DFQATT and SNEGSKA (reference sequence). In DNA, the CDR3 is TGCAGTGCTAGAGTAGGGGCTAGCGGGAGTCCCGAGACCCAGTACTTC. Its protein product is CSARVGASGSPETQYF.

As for this clonotype: A junction boundary mismatches the germline segment, possibly from a read error. The gene calls are TRBV12-3 or TRBV12-4 and TRBJ1-6; possible D gene TRBD1, 5 bases. The CDR3 loop spans 15 amino acids. The CDR3 region is CASTSEQGAGSPPHF. The CDR3 DNA is TGTGCCAGCACCTCAGAGCAGGGAGCAGGATCACCCCCCCACTTT.

This clonotype appeared a few times. Written as DNA, the CDR3 is TGTGCCAGCCGGGCAGGGGTAAACTACGAGCAGTACTTC. This encodes CASRAGVNYEQYF. This chain links TRBV27 with TRBJ2-7; perhaps TRBD1 as D (6 bases). Trimming removed 8 bases at V and 3 bases at J, with 14 bases between. This CDR3 region has 13 residues. From germline, CDR1 is MNHEY and CDR2 SMNVEV (reference sequence).

There are a few counts of this clonotype. The chain couples TRBV4-1 to TRBJ1-5, with 9 bases fitting TRBD1. The CDR3 runs 16 residues. Germline V CDR1 and CDR2: MGHRA, YSYEKL. V trimming: 1 base; J trimming: 6 bases; junction bases outside the gene matches: 7. CDR3 nucleotide sequence: TGCGCCAGCAGCCAAGGATTACAGGGGGCACGTCAGCCCCAGCATTTT. It is translated as CASSQGLQGARQPQHF.

V is TRBV19 and J is TRBJ2-7; D unclear. V lost 5 bases and J lost 2, with 16 bases in between. Germline CDR1 reads LNHDA; CDR2 reads SQIVND (reference sequence). This CDR3 comprises 15 residues. The CDR3 DNA follows: TGTGCCAGTAGTCCACGCCAAGACGGACCCTACGAGCAGTACTTC. This gives the protein CASSPRQDGPYEQYF.

The rearrangement links TRBV7-2 to TRBJ2-1; 13 bases are shared with TRBD2. Germline values: CDR1 SGHTA, CDR2 FQGNSA. The CDR3 runs to 15 residues. The junction had 10 bases not matched to a gene; V was cut back by 7 bases and J by 10 bases. The CDR3 DNA reads as TGTGCCAGCACCTTCGGACTAGCGGGAGAAGGGGAGCAGTTCTTC. Amino acids: CASTFGLAGEGEQFF.

V and J are TRBV28 and TRBJ2-5; D may be TRBD1 (6 bases). V lost 2 bases, J lost 1 base, and 17 bases lay in between. Germline V gene lookup returns CDR1 MDHEN and CDR2 SYDVKM. This CDR3 spans 17 amino acids. CDR3 in DNA: TGTGCCAGCAGTTTACCGGGACACATGGACCTCCAAGAGACCCAGTACTTC. Its translation is CASSLPGHMDLQETQYF. The complete variable domain, with remaining parts taken from reference TRBV28 and TRBJ2-5, reads DVKVTQSSRYLVKRTGEKVFLECVQDMDHENMFWYRQDPGLGLRLIYFSYDVKMKEKGDIPEGYSVSREKKERFSLILESASTNQTSMYLCASSLPGHMDLQETQYFGPGTRLLVL.

The rearrangement links TRBV25-1 to TRBJ2-4; D is perhaps TRBD2 (5 bases). The assigned J gene may be wrong: the sequence end matches TRBJ2-7 better. Germline-derived CDR1 and CDR2 are MGHDK and SYGVNS. CDR3 length: 13 residues. Written as DNA, the CDR3 is TGTGCCACCGAAGGAGGCAGCACCTACGAGCAGTACTTC. Protein sequence: CATEGGSTYEQYF.

The chain uses TRBV5-1 and TRBJ1-2, with TRBD1 matching 9 bases. Germline CDR1 and CDR2: SGHRS and YFSETQ. Trimming cost V 3 bases and J 5 bases; bases outside gene matches: 14. This CDR3 spans 17 amino acids. The chain's CDR3 is CASSSFPGTGLRYGYTF. The CDR3 nucleotides are TGCGCCAGCAGCTCTTTTCCCGGGACAGGGCTCCGATATGGCTACACCTTC.

The genes are TRBV7-2 and TRBJ2-3; D is unclear. This CDR3 comprises 14 residues. Germline V lookup: CDR1 SGHTA, CDR2 FQGNSA. Trimming left V 4 bases short and J 5 bases short, with 13 bases between. This CDR3 reads CASSSDMYIDTQYF. The CDR3 DNA sequence: TGTGCCAGCAGCTCCGACATGTATATAGATACGCAGTATTTT.

This clonotype was recorded many times. The chain is built from TRBV20-1 and TRBJ2-1, with 9 nucleotides matching TRBD2. Trimming took 6 bases from V and 5 from J; bases not matched to a gene: 20. CDR1 is DFQATT and CDR2 is SNEGSKA in the germline V gene (reference sequence). The CDR3 length is 18 residues. The CDR3 protein is CSAQIAGAGFSKHNEQFF. CDR3 bases: TGCAGTGCCCAAATAGCGGGGGCCGGATTTTCAAAGCACAATGAGCAGTTCTTC.

This sequence joins TRBV4-2 and TRBJ1-2; D ambiguous. The CDR3 consists of 13 residues. CDR1 is LGHNA, CDR2 YNFKEQ, per germline. With 3 bases removed from V and 6 bases from J, the gap between germline ends came to 11 bases. In nucleotides, the CDR3 is TGTGCCAGCAGCCAGACCGACATGAATGGCTACACCTTC. Translation gives CASSQTDMNGYTF.

The chain carries TRBV29-1 and TRBJ1-5; D might be TRBD1 (6 bases). Germline CDR1 reads SQVTM; CDR2 reads ANQGSEA. V lost 6 bases to trimming and J lost 2 bases, with 14 bases between them. The CDR3 runs 14 residues. This CDR3 is CSVTSQGGNQPQHF. DNA for the CDR3: TGCAGCGTAACCTCACAGGGAGGCAATCAGCCCCAGCATTTT.

V gene TRBV6-6 combines with J gene TRBJ2-1; TRBD2 agrees at 7 bases. Germline V gene data show CDR1 as MNHNY and CDR2 as SVGAGI (reference sequence). J was trimmed by 6 bases and V by 7 bases; bases with no gene match: 12. This CDR3 is 15 amino acids long. CDR3 region: CASTLTSTLLNEQFF. In DNA form, the CDR3 reads TGTGCCAGCACCCTGACTAGCACCCTCCTCAATGAGCAGTTCTTC.

V is TRBV20-1 and J is TRBJ1-5; TRBD1 is a possible D gene (5 bases). Between the trimmed V and J ends, which lost 6 bases and 0 bases, there was a span of 21 bases. Germline CDR1 reads DFQATT; CDR2 reads SNEGSKA (reference sequence). This CDR3 region has 17 residues. CDR3 DNA sequence: TGCAGTGCCCCCGTACCGTGGGGCAGCTATAGCAATCAGCCCCAGCATTTT. Translating gives CSAPVPWGSYSNQPQHF.

The genes are TRBV20-1 and TRBJ2-1; 10 nucleotides line up with TRBD2. The CDR3 loop spans 16 amino acids. V was pared by 6 bases and J by 0 bases, with 8 bases of the junction left unmatched. The germline V gene has CDR1 DFQATT and CDR2 SNEGSKA (reference sequence). CDR3 coding DNA: TGCAGTGCCAACCCGGCTAGCGGGAGCTCCTACAATGAGCAGTTCTTC. Translated, it gives CSANPASGSSYNEQFF.